Listed here are 18 T cell receptor beta chains from one sample, sequenced in a study of cytomegalovirus exposure and HLA in healthy donors. The PCR employed 60 Vbeta primers together with 13 Jbeta primers. Profiled with immunoSEQ multiplex PCR; TCRdb holds only in-frame clones, not every one. This table holds about 120,000 clones, 77% found once. The source material was PBMCs. These receptors all come from a man aged 35 to 55 in good health and CMV-seropositive.

The chain combines TRBV10-1 with TRBJ2-7, with TRBD1 matching over 8 bases. From germline, CDR1 is WNHNN and CDR2 SYGVQD (reference sequence). V lost 4 bases to trimming and J lost 0 bases; unmatched junction nucleotides: 11. The CDR3 length is 17 residues. The CDR3 sequence is CASSAYGQGDLSYEQYF. CDR3 bases: TGCGCCAGCAGTGCATACGGACAGGGTGACCTCTCCTACGAGCAGTACTTC.

The genes are TRBV4-3 and TRBJ2-2; 7 positions agree with TRBD2. CDR1 and CDR2 from the germline V gene are LGHNA and YSLEER. The V segment lost 1 base and the J segment 5 bases; nucleotides outside the gene matches: 1. This CDR3 comprises 14 residues. In DNA, the CDR3 is TGCGCCAGCAGCCAAGGGGGGGGGACCGGGGAGCTGTTTTTT. Translation gives CASSQGGGTGELFF.

This clone was found a few times. The gene calls are TRBV4-3 and TRBJ1-1; perhaps TRBD1 as D (5 bases). V lost 0 bases and J 7 bases, leaving 9 bases between the germline ends. This CDR3 spans 13 amino acids. The germline CDR1 and CDR2 sequences are LGHNA and YSLEER. The CDR3, as DNA: TGCGCCAGCAGCCAAGATGGGGCAGTTGAAGCTTTCTTT. It specifies CASSQDGAVEAFF.

The chain combines TRBV4-1 with TRBJ1-1; 9 positions match TRBD1. The CDR3 spans 15 residues. CDR1 and CDR2 from the germline V gene are MGHRA and YSYEKL. V was pared by 3 bases and J by 8 bases, with 10 bases of the junction left unmatched. The DNA for the CDR3 is TGCGCCAGCAGCCAGCAACAGGGGGCGCGGGGAGAAGCTTTCTTT. Its translation is CASSQQQGARGEAFF.

The genes are TRBV4-3 and TRBJ1-2, with a tentative D call TRBD1 (6 bases). Trimming took off 5 bases at V and 6 bases at J, with 10 bases between the two ends. Looked up from germline, CDR1 is LGHNA and CDR2 is YSLEER. CDR3 length equals 12 residues. CDR3 coding DNA: TGCGCCAGCAGCAAGCGGGACAATGGCTACACCTTC. This gives the protein CASSKRDNGYTF.

Concerning this clone itself: This sample also contains other DNA sequences that code for the same CDR3. The chain is built from TRBV28 and TRBJ1-1, with D possibly TRBD1 on 5 matching bases. This CDR3 has 16 amino acids. Trimming left V 5 bases short and J 0 bases short, with 16 bases between. Per germline, CDR1 MDHEN and CDR2 SYDVKM. The CDR3 nucleotides are TGTGCCAGCAGTCCGGTCAGTTCACAGGTGAACACTGAAGCTTTCTTT. Encoded protein: CASSPVSSQVNTEAFF. The whole variable domain, remainder taken from reference TRBV28 and TRBJ1-1, is DVKVTQSSRYLVKRTGEKVFLECVQDMDHENMFWYRQDPGLGLRLIYFSYDVKMKEKGDIPEGYSVSREKKERFSLILESASTNQTSMYLCASSPVSSQVNTEAFFGQGTRLTVV.

This chain uses TRBV28 with TRBJ1-2; 10 bases align to TRBD1. The V gene end was trimmed by 8 bases and the J gene end by 4 bases; junction bases not matched to a gene: 13. This CDR3 is built from 16 residues. Germline CDR1 reads MDHEN; CDR2 reads SYDVKM. CDR3 nucleotide sequence: TGTGCCAGCGAATCGCCCGGGGACAGGGGTCCCTATGGCTACACCTTC. It translates to CASESPGDRGPYGYTF.

The chain joins TRBV6-5 to TRBJ1-2; TRBD1 aligns across 7 bases. V shed 2 bases and J 4 bases; nucleotides not matched to a gene: 7. Per the germline V gene, CDR1 is MNHEY and CDR2 is SVGAGI. This CDR3 spans 15 amino acids. CDR3 nucleotides: TGTGCCAGCAGTTACGGGGGACAGTTGGGCTATGGCTACACCTTC. It codes for CASSYGGQLGYGYTF.

This chain connects TRBV11-1 to TRBJ2-7; 8 bases fit TRBD1. The germline V gene has CDR1 SGHAT and CDR2 FQDESV (reference sequence). This CDR3 spans 15 amino acids. V lost 1 base and J lost 6; bases outside the gene matches: 8. The CDR3 coding sequence is TGTGCCAGCAGCTTAGATCAGGGGGCGAGGGGCGAGCAGTACTTC. Protein product: CASSLDQGARGEQYF.

J is TRBJ2-1 and V is TRBV4-3; D might be TRBD1 (6 bases). The CDR3 length is 16 residues. CDR1 is LGHNA and CDR2 is YSLEER in the germline V gene. The ends were cut back, 1 base at V and 6 bases at J, with 16 bases in the middle. CDR3 sequence reads: CASSQVTGAGANEQFF. Written as DNA, the CDR3 is TGCGCCAGCAGCCAAGTAACCGGGGCAGGGGCCAATGAGCAGTTCTTC.

The J gene is TRBJ2-3, the V gene TRBV19, with 14 nucleotides matching TRBD2. The germline V gene encodes CDR1 LNHDA and CDR2 SQIVND (reference sequence). With V trimmed by 5 bases and J by 6 bases, 7 bases remained unmatched. The CDR3 length is 16 residues. The CDR3 is CASSSRTSGGSDTQYF. Here the CDR3 DNA reads TGTGCCAGTAGTTCTCGGACTAGCGGGGGGTCGGATACGCAGTATTTT.

This clone was observed a few times. The chain joins TRBV18 to TRBJ2-3; tentative D call: TRBD2 (6 bases). This CDR3 has 17 amino acids. Looked up from germline, CDR1 is KGHSH and CDR2 is LQKENI. V was pared by 1 base and J by 4 bases, with 18 bases between. The CDR3 here is CASSPLSGGLGSDTQYF. The CDR3 DNA reads TGTGCCAGCTCACCACTATCCGGGGGTCTTGGCTCAGATACGCAGTATTTT.

This clone was picked up a small number of times. The chain carries TRBV9 and TRBJ2-1; 10 nucleotides agree with TRBD2. The CDR3 totals 17 residues. J lost 7 bases, V lost 4 bases, and 14 bases had no gene match. Germline CDR1 SGDLS, CDR2 YYNGEE. CDR3 region: CASSSPPLAGGLNEQFF. The CDR3 nucleotides read TGTGCCAGCAGCTCCCCCCCCTTAGCGGGGGGTCTGAATGAGCAGTTCTTC. Together with reference TRBV9 and TRBJ2-1, the CDR3 gives the full variable domain: DSGVTQTPKHLITATGQRVTLRCSPRSGDLSVYWYQQSLDQGLQFLIQYYNGEERAKGNILERFSAQQFPDLHSELNLSSLELGDSALYFCASSSPPLAGGLNEQFFGPGTRLTVL.

This clone was seen a handful of times. V usage is TRBV15 and J usage is TRBJ2-5; 10 bases line up with TRBD1. The CDR3 contains 16 residues. With V trimmed by 3 bases and J by 4 bases, 8 bases remained unmatched. Germline values: CDR1 LNHNV, CDR2 YYDKDF (reference sequence). The CDR3 nucleotides are TGTGCCACCAGCAGGGAACGGACAGGGGGGCTAGAGACCCAGTACTTC. It yields the protein CATSRERTGGLETQYF. The variable domain in full, completed from reference TRBV15 and TRBJ2-5, reads DAMVIQNPRYQVTQFGKPVTLSCSQTLNHNVMYWYQQKSSQAPKLLFHYYDKDFNNEADTPDNFQSRRPNTSFCFLDIRSPGLGDTAMYLCATSRERTGGLETQYFGPGTRLLVL.

This rearrangement joins TRBV10-3 to TRBJ1-6; D is uncertain. The CDR3 consists of 13 residues. The V end lost 2 bases, the J end lost 7 bases, and 6 bases lay between the germline ends. CDR1 ENHRY and CDR2 SYGVKD come from the germline V gene. For the CDR3, the DNA is TGTGCCATCAGTGAGACAGAAAATTCACCCCTCCACTTT. It translates to CAISETENSPLHF.

The rearrangement uses TRBV2 and TRBJ2-2, with D maybe TRBD2 (5 bases). Germline-derived CDR1 and CDR2 are SNHLY and FYNNEI. This CDR3 has 13 amino acids. The V end lost 10 bases, the J end lost 4 bases, and 13 bases lay between the germline ends. The CDR3 nucleotides are TGTGCCACCCAGCTAGCTTCCACCGGGGAGCTGTTTTTT. This sequence encodes CATQLASTGELFF.

The rearrangement links TRBV27 to TRBJ2-5, with a possible D match to TRBD1 (5 bases). The J call is doubtful: the DNA matches TRBJ2-7 better. The CDR3 has 14 amino acids. Germline V lookup: CDR1 MNHEY, CDR2 SMNVEV (reference sequence). CDR3 bases: TGTGCCAGCAGTTCCTACAGGTCCTCCTACGAGCAGTACTTC. Translated: CASSSYRSSYEQYF.

The rearrangement links TRBV19 to TRBJ1-6; possible D gene TRBD1, 5 bases. Germline CDR1 LNHDA, CDR2 SQIVND (reference sequence). There are 17 residues in the CDR3. V was clipped by 5 bases and J by 8 bases, with 22 bases between them. The CDR3 bases are TGTGCCAGTAGTTCCGGGGGGAGTGGGTATTTGGATTCACCCCTCCACTTT. Protein sequence: CASSSGGSGYLDSPLHF.